This T cell receptor beta chain was observed in a study of control samples from healthy donors and cancer patients. Using immunoSEQ multiplex PCR, the repertoire was profiled, and TCRdb retains in-frame clones only, with some absent. The sample lists around 110,000 clones, 93% occurring once. This clone was observed once. Germline loops: CDR1 ENHRY, CDR2 SYGVKD. The CDR3 is 14 amino acids. The J segment lost 5 bases and the V segment lost 4 bases, leaving 3 bases of the junction unmatched. This sequence was found in a man aged 25-45 years in good health. Input material: blood. The chain carries TRBV10-3 and TRBJ2-3; 10 bases are a match to TRBD1. Here the CDR3 reads CAISGQGAGDTQYF. Here the CDR3 DNA reads TGTGCCATCAGTGGACAGGGGGCAGGAGATACGCAGTATTTT.